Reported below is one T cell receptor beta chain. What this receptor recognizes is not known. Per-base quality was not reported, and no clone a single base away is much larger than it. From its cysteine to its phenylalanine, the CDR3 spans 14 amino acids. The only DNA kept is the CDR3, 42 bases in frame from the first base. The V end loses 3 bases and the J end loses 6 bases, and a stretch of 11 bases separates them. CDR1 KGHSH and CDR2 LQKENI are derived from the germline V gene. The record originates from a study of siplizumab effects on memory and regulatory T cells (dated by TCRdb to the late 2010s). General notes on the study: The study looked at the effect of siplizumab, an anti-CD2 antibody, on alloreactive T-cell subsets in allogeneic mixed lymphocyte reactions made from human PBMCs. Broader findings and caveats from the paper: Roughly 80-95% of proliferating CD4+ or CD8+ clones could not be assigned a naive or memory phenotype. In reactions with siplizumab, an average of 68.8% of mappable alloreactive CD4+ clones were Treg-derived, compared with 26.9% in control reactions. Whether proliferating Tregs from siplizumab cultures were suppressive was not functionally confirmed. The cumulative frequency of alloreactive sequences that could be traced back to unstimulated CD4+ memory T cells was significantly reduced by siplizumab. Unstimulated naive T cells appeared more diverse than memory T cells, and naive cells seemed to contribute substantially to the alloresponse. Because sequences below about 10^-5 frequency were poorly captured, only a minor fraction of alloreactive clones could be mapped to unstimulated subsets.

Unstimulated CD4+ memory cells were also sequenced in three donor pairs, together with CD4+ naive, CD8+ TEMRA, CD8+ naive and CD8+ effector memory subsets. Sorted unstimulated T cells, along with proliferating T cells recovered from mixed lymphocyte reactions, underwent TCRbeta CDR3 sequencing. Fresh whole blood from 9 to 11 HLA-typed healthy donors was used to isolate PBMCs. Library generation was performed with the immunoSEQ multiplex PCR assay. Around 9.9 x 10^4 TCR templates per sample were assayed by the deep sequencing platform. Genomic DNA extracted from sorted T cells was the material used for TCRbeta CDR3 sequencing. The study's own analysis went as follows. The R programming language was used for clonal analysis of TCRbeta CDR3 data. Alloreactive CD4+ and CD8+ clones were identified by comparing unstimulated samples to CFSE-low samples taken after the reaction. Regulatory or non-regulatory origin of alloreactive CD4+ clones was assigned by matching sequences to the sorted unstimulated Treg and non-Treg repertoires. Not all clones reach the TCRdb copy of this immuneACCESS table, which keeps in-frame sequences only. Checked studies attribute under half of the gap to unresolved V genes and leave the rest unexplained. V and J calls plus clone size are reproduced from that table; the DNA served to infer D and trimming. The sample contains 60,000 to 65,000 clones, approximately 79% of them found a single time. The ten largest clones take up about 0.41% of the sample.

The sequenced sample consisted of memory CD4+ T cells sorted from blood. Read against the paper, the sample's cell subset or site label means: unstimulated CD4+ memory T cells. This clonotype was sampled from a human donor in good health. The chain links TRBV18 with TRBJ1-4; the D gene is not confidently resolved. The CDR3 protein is CASSPGGWDEKLFF. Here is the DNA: TGTGCCAGCTCACCTGGAGGTTGGGATGAAAAACTGTTTTTT.